The rows below give T cell receptor beta chains drawn from one sample of a study of cytotoxic CD8 clonotypes in ibrutinib-treated CLL. TCRdb's table, derived via immunoSEQ multiplex PCR, lists solely in-frame clones and lacks some. The top ten clones hold approximately 10% of a sample with about 140,000 clones, under 95% of them seen once. The material was PBMCs, obtained after 12 months of ibrutinib treatment. These receptor sequences come from a human donor with chronic lymphocytic leukemia. The CDR3 runs from the conserved cysteine through the conserved F or W.

V gene: TRBV27; CDR3 length: 18; J gene: TRBJ2-2; CDR3 protein: CASSSGLPQDGRNGELFF
V gene: TRBV19; CDR3 length: 12; J gene: TRBJ2-2; CDR3 protein: CASRDYTGELFF
V gene: TRBV5-1; CDR3 length: 18; J gene: TRBJ2-3; CDR3 protein: CASSLAPLTSGRTDTQYF
V gene: TRBV28; CDR3 length: 13; J gene: TRBJ2-3; CDR3 protein: CASSPRAVYTQYF
V gene: TRBV28; CDR3 length: 14; J gene: TRBJ1-1; CDR3 protein: CASSLRAEGTEAFF
V gene: TRBV28; CDR3 length: 15; J gene: TRBJ2-3; CDR3 protein: CASTPGTSGTDTQYF
V gene: TRBV18; CDR3 length: 13; J gene: TRBJ2-7; CDR3 protein: CASSPTRYLEQYF
V gene: TRBV6-6; CDR3 length: 16; J gene: TRBJ1-5; CDR3 protein: CASSYETGGNEQPQHF
V gene: TRBV28; CDR3 length: 16; J gene: TRBJ2-2; CDR3 protein: CASSLDPYFGTGELFF
V gene: TRBV6-4; CDR3 length: 19; J gene: TRBJ2-2; CDR3 protein: CAWPGVRTSGRPGDGELFF
V gene: TRBV6-1; CDR3 length: 13; J gene: TRBJ2-7; CDR3 protein: CATGYRTPDEQYF
V gene: TRBV2; CDR3 length: 11; J gene: TRBJ1-2; CDR3 protein: CASRSGYGYTF
V gene: TRBV4-2; CDR3 length: 17; J gene: TRBJ1-2; CDR3 protein: CASSQDGSGRPSGGYTF
V gene: TRBV5-1; CDR3 length: 16; J gene: TRBJ2-1; CDR3 protein: CASSLLPAGGPNEQFF
V gene: TRBV28; CDR3 length: 16; J gene: TRBJ2-7; CDR3 protein: CASSPLHGRNGYEQYF
V gene: TRBV5-4; CDR3 length: 13; J gene: TRBJ1-1; CDR3 protein: CASSFQLNTEAFF
V gene: TRBV11-2; CDR3 length: 14; J gene: TRBJ2-7; CDR3 protein: CASSLSGSSYEQYF
V gene: TRBV10-3; CDR3 length: 14; J gene: TRBJ2-3; CDR3 protein: CAIRAGGEADTQYF
V gene: TRBV28; CDR3 length: 14; J gene: TRBJ2-7; CDR3 protein: CASATGWPSYEQYF
V gene: TRBV28; CDR3 length: 14; J gene: TRBJ2-7; CDR3 protein: CASTKGGSSYEQYF
V gene: TRBV28; CDR3 length: 14; J gene: TRBJ2-7; CDR3 protein: CASSLGGQIYEQYF
V gene: TRBV19; CDR3 length: 13; J gene: TRBJ1-5; CDR3 protein: CASLDGEGQPQHF
V gene: TRBV6-6; CDR3 length: 15; J gene: TRBJ2-1; CDR3 protein: CASSRGGQESWEQFF
V gene: TRBV19; CDR3 length: 14; J gene: TRBJ2-1; CDR3 protein: CASSPSGHSNEQFF
V gene: TRBV7-2; CDR3 length: 12; J gene: TRBJ2-1; CDR3 protein: CASSFSGNEQFF
V gene: TRBV6-6; CDR3 length: 15; J gene: TRBJ2-2; CDR3 protein: CASSRTVRNTGELFF
V gene: TRBV15; CDR3 length: 15; J gene: TRBJ1-3; CDR3 protein: CATSWGANSGNTIYF
V gene: TRBV12-5; CDR3 length: 12; J gene: TRBJ2-2; CDR3 protein: CASGPLTGELFF
V gene: TRBV30; CDR3 length: 15; J gene: TRBJ1-5; CDR3 protein: CAWSGWADSNQPQHF
V gene: TRBV6-5; CDR3 length: 15; J gene: TRBJ2-7; CDR3 protein: CASSPGTYISYEQYF
V gene: TRBV6-5; CDR3 length: 14; J gene: TRBJ2-7; CDR3 protein: CASQGTSESYEQYF
V gene: TRBV7-9; CDR3 length: 16; J gene: TRBJ2-2; CDR3 protein: CASSPPGLRFTGELFF
V gene: TRBV27; CDR3 length: 16; J gene: TRBJ2-7; CDR3 protein: CASGNPAGTSSYEQYF
V gene: TRBV15; CDR3 length: 17; J gene: TRBJ2-1; CDR3 protein: CATSGGVREGSYNEQFF
V gene: TRBV25-1; CDR3 length: 13; J gene: TRBJ2-7; CDR3 protein: CASSEYTDNEQYF
V gene: TRBV18; CDR3 length: 13; J gene: TRBJ2-7; CDR3 protein: CASSRGETYEQYF
V gene: TRBV30; CDR3 length: 15; J gene: TRBJ2-3; CDR3 protein: CAWSVQTGGPGTQYF
V gene: TRBV15; CDR3 length: 15; J gene: TRBJ2-7; CDR3 protein: CATSRPDRGTYEQYF
V gene: TRBV27; CDR3 length: 12; J gene: TRBJ2-3; CDR3 protein: CASSKSTDTQYF
V gene: TRBV6-5; CDR3 length: 9; J gene: TRBJ2-1; CDR3 protein: CATQREQFF
V gene: TRBV19; CDR3 length: 14; J gene: TRBJ1-2; CDR3 protein: CASSARQDHYGYTF
V gene: TRBV19; CDR3 length: 16; J gene: TRBJ2-1; CDR3 protein: CASSPRTHYSYNEQFF
V gene: TRBV5-1; CDR3 length: 18; J gene: TRBJ2-7; CDR3 protein: CASSPLTSGSIDSYEQYF
V gene: TRBV28; CDR3 length: 17; J gene: TRBJ2-3; CDR3 protein: CASSSIGTSGSTDTQYF
V gene: TRBV7-3; CDR3 length: 14; J gene: TRBJ2-1; CDR3 protein: CASSSIAGYNEQFF
V gene: TRBV28; CDR3 length: 17; J gene: TRBJ2-5; CDR3 protein: CASSSGLPGLAQETQYF
V gene: TRBV5-1; CDR3 length: 13; J gene: TRBJ2-3; CDR3 protein: CASHGVSRDTQYF
V gene: TRBV27; CDR3 length: 17; J gene: TRBJ2-1; CDR3 protein: CASSLSIIAGGGNEQFF
V gene: TRBV5-1; CDR3 length: 15; J gene: TRBJ2-3; CDR3 protein: CASSRGSSSTDTQYF
V gene: TRBV5-1; CDR3 length: 15; J gene: TRBJ2-5; CDR3 protein: CASSTSSIAQETQYF
V gene: TRBV18; CDR3 length: 17; J gene: TRBJ2-6; CDR3 protein: CASSPSVMHSGANVLTF
V gene: TRBV28; CDR3 length: 16; J gene: TRBJ1-5; CDR3 protein: CASSLGPGARDQPQHF
V gene: TRBV4-3; CDR3 length: 14; J gene: TRBJ2-7; CDR3 protein: CASSRGQGAHEQYF